One T cell receptor (beta chain) is described in this entry. This sample stems from a study of blood T cell repertoires in COVID-19. Study at large: The samples span acute and convalescent COVID-19 from the United States, Italy and Spain. T cells, B-cell-depleted T cells, or PBMCs provided the cDNA or gDNA that served as material.

In the original analysis: From reference gene primer amplification, estimates of nucleated cell counts were derived. The table came from immunoSEQ multiplex PCR; TCRdb's copy has only in-frame clones and leaves some out. V and J calls and clone size follow that table, whereas D and trimming were derived from the DNA. The sample lists around 72,000 clones; around 82% were seen once. The CDR3 loop spans 12 amino acids. V was shortened by 2 bases and J by 7 bases, with 8 bases between the two germline ends. The V gene is TRBV12-3 or TRBV12-4, the J gene TRBJ1-1; D unclear. The receptor comes from a woman aged 55-70 years with acute or convalescent COVID-19. Sequenced sample: peripheral blood. The chain's CDR3 is CASSLLENEAFF. In DNA, the CDR3 is TGTGCCAGCAGTTTACTAGAAAATGAAGCTTTCTTT.